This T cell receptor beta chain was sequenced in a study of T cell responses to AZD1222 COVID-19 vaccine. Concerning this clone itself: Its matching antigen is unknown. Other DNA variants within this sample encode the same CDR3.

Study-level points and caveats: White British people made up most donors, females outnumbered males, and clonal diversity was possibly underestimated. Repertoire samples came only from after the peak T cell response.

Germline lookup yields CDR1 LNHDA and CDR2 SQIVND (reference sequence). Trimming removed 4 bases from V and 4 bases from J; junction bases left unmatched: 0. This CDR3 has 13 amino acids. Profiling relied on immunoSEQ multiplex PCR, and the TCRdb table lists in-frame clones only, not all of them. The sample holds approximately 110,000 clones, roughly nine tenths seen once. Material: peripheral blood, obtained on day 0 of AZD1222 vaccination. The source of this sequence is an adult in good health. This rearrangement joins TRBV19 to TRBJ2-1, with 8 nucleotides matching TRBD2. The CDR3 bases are TGTGCCAGTAGTACGGGAGGGTACAATGAGCAGTTCTTC. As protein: CASSTGGYNEQFF.